These 15 T cell receptor beta chains came from one sample sequenced in a study of early T cells in non-severe SARS-CoV-2 infection. TCRdb processed the 5' RACE reads anew with MiXCR; each CDR3 protein has one entry. The sample holds tens of thousands of distinct CDR3 sequences; approximately 9.2% are singletons and the top ten take under 15%. Sequencing used whole blood, obtained at baseline. These receptors all come from an adult who was a healthcare worker with PCR-confirmed SARS-CoV-2 infection or an uninfected control (not recorded which).

This clonotype was counted only a few times. This chain links TRBV15 with TRBJ2-1, with 8 nucleotides matching TRBD2. The CDR3 contains 15 residues. V was pared by 0 bases and J by 4 bases, with 2 bases of the junction left unmatched. Germline V gives CDR1 LNHNV, CDR2 YYDKDF (reference sequence). The chain's CDR3 is CATSRDPGGYNEQFF. In nucleotides, the CDR3 is TGTGCCACCAGCAGAGATCCGGGAGGGTACAATGAGCAGTTCTTC.

This rearrangement joins TRBV20-1 to TRBJ2-3; TRBD2 aligns across 7 bases. V was pared by 6 bases and J by 4 bases, with 16 bases of the junction left unmatched. The germline CDR1 and CDR2 sequences are DFQATT and SNEGSKA (reference sequence). The CDR3 covers 16 residues. In DNA form, the CDR3 reads TGCAGTGCCCTAATGCCTATAGCGGGTCGGGCAGATACGCAGTATTTT. Residues: CSALMPIAGRADTQYF.

This clonotype was recorded at least ten times. The genes are TRBV29-1 and TRBJ2-1; tentatively, D is TRBD1 (6 bases). The V end was cut by 4 bases, the J end by 3 bases, with 10 bases between. CDR1 is SQVTM, CDR2 ANQGSEA, per germline. This CDR3 spans 13 amino acids. CDR3 protein: CSVVIGGYNEQFF. The CDR3 DNA reads as TGCAGCGTTGTGATAGGGGGCTACAATGAGCAGTTCTTC.

The V and J genes are TRBV5-4 and TRBJ2-1; 8 bases are a match to TRBD1. The CDR3 is made up of 14 amino acids. V lost 2 bases to trimming and J lost 7 bases; unmatched junction nucleotides: 5. Germline V gene lookup returns CDR1 SGHNT and CDR2 YYREEE (reference sequence). This CDR3 reads CASSLWTGTNEQFF. In DNA, the CDR3 is TGTGCCAGCAGCTTATGGACAGGGACAAATGAGCAGTTCTTC.

This clonotype was counted between two and nine times. The chain combines TRBV25-1 with TRBJ2-1, with D perhaps TRBD2 (5 bases). Trimming pared 7 bases from V and 12 bases from J, leaving 16 bases between. In germline, CDR1 is MGHDK, CDR2 SYGVNS. CDR3 length: 12 amino acids. The CDR3 region has the DNA TGTGCCAGCACGGGAACCGCATTCGGGCAGTTCTTC. Protein: CASTGTAFGQFF. The variable domain in full, with the rest retrieved from reference TRBV25-1 and TRBJ2-1, is EADIYQTPRYLVIGTGKKITLECSQTMGHDKMYWYQQDPGMELHLIHYSYGVNSTEKGDLSSESTVSRIRTEHFPLTLESARPSHTSQYLCASTGTAFGQFFGPGTRLTVL.

This clonotype was observed a handful of times. The chain recombines TRBV5-1 with TRBJ2-1; 10 nucleotides agree with TRBD1. The V gene's germline CDR1 is SGHRS and CDR2 YFSETQ. This CDR3 is 16 amino acids long. Trimming at V came to 6 bases and at J to 8 bases, leaving 14 bases not matched to a gene. CDR3 in amino acids: CASTPQSGTGDDEQFF. The CDR3 bases are TGCGCCAGCACCCCCCAATCCGGGACAGGGGACGATGAGCAGTTCTTC.

This clonotype was detected ten times or more. The CDR3 bases are TGTGCCAGCAGTGACCCTAGCGGGAGAAGCAGCTACAATGAGCAGTTCTTC. This encodes CASSDPSGRSSYNEQFF. The chain is built from TRBV2 and TRBJ2-1; 10 bases are shared with TRBD2. Germline V gene lookup returns CDR1 SNHLY and CDR2 FYNNEI. CDR3 size: 17 residues. V was pared by 3 bases and J by 3 bases, with 8 bases of the junction left unmatched.

This chain connects TRBV11-2 to TRBJ2-1; D is perhaps TRBD2 (6 bases). The CDR3 is 16 residues long. V was shortened by 7 bases and J by 7 bases, with 23 bases between the two germline ends. Germline V gene data show CDR1 as SGHAT and CDR2 as FQNNGV. The CDR3 nucleotides are TGTGCCAGCACCCTGCGTGGCAGTCCTGGGGGGAATGAGCAGTTCTTC. This translates into CASTLRGSPGGNEQFF.

In its sample, this clonotype was seen many times. The chain is built from TRBV7-9 and TRBJ2-7; 8 positions match TRBD1. J gave up 6 bases and V 7 bases, and 14 bases lay outside the gene matches. Germline CDR1 is SEHNR and CDR2 is FQNEAQ (reference sequence). The CDR3 spans 15 residues. The CDR3 protein is CASTPGTGRLGEQYF. For the CDR3, the DNA is TGTGCCAGCACCCCGGGGACAGGTCGTTTGGGCGAGCAGTACTTC.

This clonotype has more than one count but fewer than ten. The V and J genes are TRBV18 and TRBJ2-1; D is possibly TRBD2 (6 bases). The CDR3 loop spans 18 amino acids. Germline lookup yields CDR1 KGHSH and CDR2 LQKENI. Trimming left V 6 bases short and J 1 base short, with 22 bases between. CDR3 loop: CASSQTLGGLDSYNEQFF. As DNA, the CDR3 is TGTGCCAGCTCTCAAACCCTGGGAGGTTTGGATTCCTACAATGAGCAGTTCTTC.

A few counts support this clonotype. The chain links TRBV3-1 to TRBJ2-1; 14 positions agree with TRBD2. This CDR3 is 16 amino acids long. Germline lookup yields CDR1 LGHDT and CDR2 YNNKEL (reference sequence). Unmatched junction bases numbered 9, after V lost 4 bases and J lost 10 bases. DNA of the CDR3: TGTGCCAGCAGCCTAAGACTAGCGGGAGGGCCGGGGGAGCAGTTCTTC. Translating gives CASSLRLAGGPGEQFF.

The genes are TRBV20-1 and TRBJ2-7; a weak D match, TRBD1 (7 bases). CDR3 length: 13 residues. Germline CDR1 and CDR2: DFQATT and SNEGSKA (reference sequence). Trimming cost V 3 bases and J 6 bases, with 15 bases left between them. The CDR3 protein is CSASPRGVGEQYF. The CDR3 DNA sequence: TGCAGTGCTAGTCCCAGGGGGGTCGGCGAGCAGTACTTC.

V is TRBV4-3 and J is TRBJ2-7, with unresolved D. Trimming took 0 bases from V and 7 from J, leaving 10 bases between them. This CDR3 is built from 13 residues. Germline V lookup: CDR1 LGHNA, CDR2 YSLEER. As DNA, the CDR3 is TGCGCCAGCAGCCAAGACCGGACCTCAGAGCAGTACTTC. It yields the protein CASSQDRTSEQYF.

This clonotype was seen many times. The chain couples TRBV20-1 to TRBJ2-7; TRBD1 is a possible D gene (5 bases). CDR3 length equals 13 residues. CDR1 is DFQATT and CDR2 is SNEGSKA in the germline V gene (reference sequence). Trimming left V 6 bases short and J 1 base short, with 13 bases between. The CDR3 sequence: CSAWGGGSYEQYF. CDR3 sequence (DNA): TGCAGTGCCTGGGGCGGCGGTTCCTACGAGCAGTACTTC.

This clonotype came up many times. V is TRBV29-1 and J is TRBJ2-1, with D possibly TRBD1 on 6 matching bases. The V end lost 2 bases, the J end lost 2 bases, and 13 bases lay between the germline ends. Germline V CDR1 and CDR2: SQVTM, ANQGSEA. The CDR3 runs 15 residues. CDR3 amino acids: CSVERQENPYNEQFF. DNA of the CDR3: TGCAGCGTTGAACGACAGGAGAATCCCTACAATGAGCAGTTCTTC.